Below are 13 T cell receptor beta chains sequenced from a single sample in a study of blood T cell repertoires in COVID-19. Some clones are missing from TCRdb's copy, which holds only in-frame ones; the method was immunoSEQ multiplex PCR. Among about 100,000 clones listed, around 85% were seen once. The source material was peripheral blood. The source is a woman in her 70s with active or convalescent COVID-19.

The chain uses TRBV27 and TRBJ2-3, with TRBD2 matching 7 bases. Germline CDR1 MNHEY, CDR2 SMNVEV (reference sequence). V shed 5 bases, J shed 1 base, and the junction held 6 bases outside the gene matches. The CDR3 has 15 residues. This CDR3 reads CASSLSGIGTDTQYF. Written as DNA, the CDR3 is TGTGCCAGCAGTCTCAGCGGGATAGGCACAGATACGCAGTATTTT.

The V and J genes are TRBV5-1 and TRBJ2-5, with a possible D match to TRBD1 (6 bases). Between the trimmed V and J ends, which lost 3 bases and 0 bases, there was a span of 9 bases. Germline CDR1 SGHRS, CDR2 YFSETQ. The CDR3 contains 14 residues. The CDR3 region is CASSSQGDQETQYF. The DNA for the CDR3 is TGCGCCAGCAGCTCACAGGGAGACCAAGAGACCCAGTACTTC. The whole variable domain, remainder taken from reference TRBV5-1 and TRBJ2-5, is KAGVTQTPRYLIKTRGQQVTLSCSPISGHRSVSWYQQTPGQGLQFLFEYFSETQRNKGNFPGRFSGRQFSNSRSEMNVSTLELGDSALYLCASSSQGDQETQYFGPGTRLLVL.

The rearrangement joins TRBV19 to TRBJ2-7; D is possibly TRBD1 (6 bases). This CDR3 has 14 residues. Trimming removed 5 bases from V and 2 bases from J, with 13 bases in between. CDR1 is LNHDA, CDR2 SQIVND, per germline (reference sequence). The CDR3 DNA is TGTGCCAGTAGTTCCGGGACATCAACCTACGAGCAGTACTTC. It codes for CASSSGTSTYEQYF.

This rearrangement joins TRBV19 to TRBJ2-7, with D possibly TRBD2 on 6 matching bases. Germline CDR1 is LNHDA and CDR2 is SQIVND (reference sequence). The CDR3 runs to 12 residues. Trimming stripped 5 bases from V and 3 bases from J, with 8 bases between. The CDR3 spells CASSATSYEQYF. DNA of the CDR3: TGTGCCAGTAGTGCGACTAGCTACGAGCAGTACTTC.

The CDR3 sequence is CASSPDYFPYNEQFF. CDR3 nucleotides: TGTGCCAGCAGCCCTGACTACTTTCCGTACAATGAGCAGTTCTTC. The chain is built from TRBV3-1 (or the pseudogene TRBV3-2) and TRBJ2-1; D possibly corresponds to TRBD2 (5 bases). Trimming left V 4 bases short and J 4 bases short, with 14 bases between. Germline CDR1 and CDR2: LGHDT and YNNKEL (reference sequence). The CDR3 loop spans 15 amino acids.

This clone was observed a handful of times. The rearrangement joins TRBV29-1 to TRBJ1-3; the match to TRBD1 covers 11 bases. This CDR3 is built from 16 residues. V trimming: 4 bases; J trimming: 0 bases; junction bases outside the gene matches: 5. Germline V gene sequence: CDR1 SQVTM, CDR2 ANQGSEA. CDR3 sequence (DNA): TGCAGCGTTGCCGGGACAGGGGGTTTCTCTGGAAACACCATATATTTT. Encoded protein: CSVAGTGGFSGNTIYF.

This chain links TRBV27 with TRBJ2-1; TRBD2 agrees at 10 bases. CDR1 is MNHEY, CDR2 SMNVEV, per germline (reference sequence). With V trimmed by 5 bases and J by 7 bases, 11 bases remained unmatched. The CDR3 extends over 16 amino acids. CDR3 sequence (DNA): TGTGCCAGCAGTGTGTCTCTAGCGGGAGTTGGTAATGAGCAGTTCTTC. Residues: CASSVSLAGVGNEQFF.

The chain joins TRBV2 to TRBJ2-5; 9 nucleotides agree with TRBD2. Unmatched junction bases numbered 5, after V lost 10 bases and J lost 5 bases. Germline V gene data show CDR1 as SNHLY and CDR2 as FYNNEI. The CDR3 consists of 12 residues. The CDR3 bases are TGTGCCACCTCTAGCGGGGTTGAGACCCAGTACTTC. This sequence encodes CATSSGVETQYF.

The V call is TRBV11-2, the J call TRBJ2-7; 7 bases match TRBD2. The CDR3 totals 16 residues. Germline loops: CDR1 SGHAT, CDR2 FQNNGV. Trimming took 1 base from V and 4 from J; bases not matched to a gene: 10. The CDR3 DNA follows: TGTGCCAGCAGCTTAGGACTAGCTATGCCCTTATACGAGCAGTACTTC. Translation: CASSLGLAMPLYEQYF.

The chain joins TRBV7-9 to TRBJ2-7; 12 bases align to TRBD1. Germline V gives CDR1 SEHNR, CDR2 FQNEAQ (reference sequence). Trimming took 5 bases from V and 5 from J; bases not matched to a gene: 7. This CDR3 contains 15 residues. CDR3: CASSRRGTGGNEQYF. The CDR3 bases are TGTGCCAGCAGCCGTAGGGGGACAGGGGGCAACGAGCAGTACTTC.

This chain connects TRBV6-5 to TRBJ1-4; possibly TRBD1 for D (6 bases). The CDR3 loop spans 16 amino acids. Trimming left V 4 bases short and J 0 bases short, with 12 bases between. CDR1 is MNHEY and CDR2 is SVGAGI in the germline V gene. This CDR3 reads CASSFFQGSTNEKLFF. The DNA of the CDR3 is TGTGCCAGCAGTTTTTTCCAGGGGTCAACTAATGAAAAACTGTTTTTT.

This clone was seen only once. The chain joins TRBV18 to TRBJ2-1; maybe TRBD2 (6 bases). V was trimmed by 4 bases and J by 1 base, leaving 14 bases between them. There are 16 residues in the CDR3. Germline CDR1 KGHSH, CDR2 LQKENI. CDR3: CASSRGPGESYNEQFF. The CDR3 DNA reads as TGTGCCAGCTCACGAGGACCGGGAGAATCCTACAATGAGCAGTTCTTC.

CDR3 protein: CASSQLFSGANVLTF. The CDR3 coding sequence is TGTGCCAGCAGCCAATTGTTCTCTGGGGCCAACGTCCTGACTTTC. The rearrangement links TRBV9 to TRBJ2-6; no reliable D call. The CDR3 contains 15 residues. CDR1 and CDR2 (germline): SGDLS, YYNGEE. Trimming took off 4 bases at V and 0 bases at J, with 8 bases between the two ends.